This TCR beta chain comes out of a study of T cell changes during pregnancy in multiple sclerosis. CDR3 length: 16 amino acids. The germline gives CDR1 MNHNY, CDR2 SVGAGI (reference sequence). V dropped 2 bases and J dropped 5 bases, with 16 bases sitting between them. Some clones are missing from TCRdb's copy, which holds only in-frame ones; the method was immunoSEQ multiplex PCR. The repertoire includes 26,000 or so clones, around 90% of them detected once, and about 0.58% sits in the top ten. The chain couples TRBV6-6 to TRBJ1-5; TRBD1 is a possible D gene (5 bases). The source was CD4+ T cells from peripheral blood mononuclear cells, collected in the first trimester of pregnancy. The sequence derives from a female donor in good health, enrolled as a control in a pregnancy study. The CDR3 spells CASSYGAGAGDQPQHF. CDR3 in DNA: TGTGCCAGCAGTTACGGGGCGGGAGCGGGGGATCAGCCCCAGCATTTT.